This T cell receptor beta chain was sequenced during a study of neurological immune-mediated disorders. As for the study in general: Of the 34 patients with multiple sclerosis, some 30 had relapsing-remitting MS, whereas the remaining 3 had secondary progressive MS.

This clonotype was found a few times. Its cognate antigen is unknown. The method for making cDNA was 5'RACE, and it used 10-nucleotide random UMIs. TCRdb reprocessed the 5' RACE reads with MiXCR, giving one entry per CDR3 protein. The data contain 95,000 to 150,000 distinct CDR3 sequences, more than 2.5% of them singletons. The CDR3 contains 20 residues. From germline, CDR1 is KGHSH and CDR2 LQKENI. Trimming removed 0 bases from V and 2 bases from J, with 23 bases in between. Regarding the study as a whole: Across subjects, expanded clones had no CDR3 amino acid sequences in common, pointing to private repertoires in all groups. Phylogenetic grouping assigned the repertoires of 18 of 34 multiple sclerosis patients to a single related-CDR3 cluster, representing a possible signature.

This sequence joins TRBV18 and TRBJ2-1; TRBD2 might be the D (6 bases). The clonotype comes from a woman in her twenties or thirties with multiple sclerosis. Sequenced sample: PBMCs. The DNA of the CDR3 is TGTGCCAGCTCACCACCCTTGAGACTAGAGGGAGTCAGCGCCTACAATGAGCAGTTCTTC. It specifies CASSPPLRLEGVSAYNEQFF.